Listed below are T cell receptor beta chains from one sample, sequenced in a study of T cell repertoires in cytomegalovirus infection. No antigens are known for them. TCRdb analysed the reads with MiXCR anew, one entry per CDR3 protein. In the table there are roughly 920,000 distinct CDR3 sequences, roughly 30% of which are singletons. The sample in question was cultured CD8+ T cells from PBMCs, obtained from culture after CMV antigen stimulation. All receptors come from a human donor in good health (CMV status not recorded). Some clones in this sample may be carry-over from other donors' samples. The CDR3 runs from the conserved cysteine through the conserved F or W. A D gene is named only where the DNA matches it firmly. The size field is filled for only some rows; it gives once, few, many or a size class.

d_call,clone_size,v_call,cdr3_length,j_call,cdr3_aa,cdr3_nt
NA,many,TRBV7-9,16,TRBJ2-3,CASNSSPGAGGDTQYF,TGTGCCAGCAACTCGTCCCCGGGGGCGGGCGGTGATACGCAGTATTTT
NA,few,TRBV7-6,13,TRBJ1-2,CASSLAAGVGYTF,TGTGCCAGCAGCCTGGCGGCAGGAGTAGGCTACACCTTC
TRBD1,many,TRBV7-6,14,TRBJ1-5,CASSPGQGLQPQHF,TGTGCCAGCAGCCCCGGACAGGGCCTTCAGCCCCAGCATTTT
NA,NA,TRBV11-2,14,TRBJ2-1,CASSWAGLGNEQFF,TGTGCCAGCAGCTGGGCAGGGCTTGGGAATGAGCAGTTCTTC
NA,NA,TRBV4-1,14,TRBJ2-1,CASSQDFPGHEQFF,TGCGCCAGCAGCCAAGACTTTCCGGGTCATGAGCAGTTCTTC
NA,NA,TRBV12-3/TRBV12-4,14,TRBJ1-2,CASSFGSNLGGYTF,TGTGCCAGCAGTTTTGGCAGCAACCTGGGAGGCTACACCTTC
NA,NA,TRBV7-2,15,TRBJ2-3,CASSRVRRSTDTQYF,TGTGCCAGCAGTCGAGTTAGGCGCAGCACAGATACGCAGTATTTT
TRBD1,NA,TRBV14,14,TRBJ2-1,CASSQEGTDNEQFF,TGTGCCAGCAGCCAAGAGGGGACAGACAATGAGCAGTTCTTC
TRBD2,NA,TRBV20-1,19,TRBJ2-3,CSARDGYRLAGGTTDTQYF,TGCAGTGCTAGAGATGGATATCGTCTAGCGGGGGGAACAACAGATACGCAGTATTTT
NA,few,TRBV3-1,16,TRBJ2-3,CASSQDWGRGTDTQYF,TGTGCCAGCAGCCAAGATTGGGGACGTGGCACAGATACGCAGTATTTT
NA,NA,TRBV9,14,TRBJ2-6,CASSKGSGANVLTF,TGTGCCAGCAGCAAGGGCTCTGGGGCCAACGTCCTGACTTTC
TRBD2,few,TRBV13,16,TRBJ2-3,CASSTLTSGETDTQYF,TGTGCCAGCAGCACCCTTACTAGCGGGGAGACAGATACGCAGTATTTT
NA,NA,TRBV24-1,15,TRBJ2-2,CATSENDQNTGELFF,TGTGCCACCAGTGAAAATGACCAGAACACCGGGGAGCTGTTTTTT
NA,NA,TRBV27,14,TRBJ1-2,CASKFGGGGYGYTF,TGTGCCAGCAAGTTTGGTGGAGGGGGCTATGGCTACACCTTC
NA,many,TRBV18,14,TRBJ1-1,CASSPPGANTEAFF,TGTGCCAGCTCACCACCCGGGGCGAACACTGAAGCTTTCTTT
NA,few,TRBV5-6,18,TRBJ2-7,CASSLAEEGGDSSYEQYF,TGTGCCAGCAGCTTGGCGGAGGAGGGGGGGGATAGCTCCTACGAGCAGTACTTC
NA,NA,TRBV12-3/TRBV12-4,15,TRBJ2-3,CASSFLVAAADTQYF,TGTGCCAGCAGTTTCTTGGTAGCCGCAGCAGATACGCAGTATTTT
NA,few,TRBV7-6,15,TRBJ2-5,CASSLGYVTEETQYF,TGTGCCAGCAGCTTAGGTTATGTGACGGAAGAGACCCAGTACTTC
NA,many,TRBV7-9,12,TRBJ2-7,CASSLSYGEQYF,TGTGCCAGCAGCTTATCATACGGCGAGCAGTACTTC
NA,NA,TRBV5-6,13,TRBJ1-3,CASSLEEGNTIYF,TGTGCCAGCAGCTTGGAAGAAGGAAACACCATATATTTT
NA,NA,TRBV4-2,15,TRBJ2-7,CASSQAETTTYEQYF,TGTGCCAGCAGCCAGGCCGAGACTACTACCTACGAGCAGTACTTC
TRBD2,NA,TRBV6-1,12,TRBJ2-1,CASSGAGNEQFF,TGTGCCAGCAGTGGAGCGGGGAATGAGCAGTTCTTC
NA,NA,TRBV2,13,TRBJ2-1,CARVFLASNEQFF,TGTGCCCGCGTTTTCCTAGCCTCTAATGAGCAGTTCTTC
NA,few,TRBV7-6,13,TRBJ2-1,CASSPGVDNEQFF,TGTGCCAGCAGCCCAGGAGTCGACAATGAGCAGTTCTTC
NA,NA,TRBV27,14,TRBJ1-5,CASSFSVRGQPQHF,TGTGCCAGCAGTTTCTCGGTAAGAGGGCAGCCCCAGCATTTT
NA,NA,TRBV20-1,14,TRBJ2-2,CSARGVFSTGELFF,TGCAGTGCTAGAGGGGTCTTCAGCACCGGGGAGCTGTTTTTT
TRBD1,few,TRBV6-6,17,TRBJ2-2,CASSYRDRGQNTGELFF,TGTGCCAGCAGTTACAGGGACAGGGGGCAAAACACCGGGGAGCTGTTTTTT
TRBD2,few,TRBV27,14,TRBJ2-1,CASSFQRGNNEQFF,TGTGCCAGCAGTTTCCAGCGGGGGAACAATGAGCAGTTCTTC
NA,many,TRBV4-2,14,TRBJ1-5,CASSQGGGGQPQHF,TGTGCCAGCAGCCAAGGAGGGGGTGGGCAGCCCCAGCATTTT
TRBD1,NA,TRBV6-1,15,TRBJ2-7,CASSELAGGRYEQYF,TGTGCCAGCAGTGAACTGGCAGGGGGCAGGTACGAGCAGTACTTC
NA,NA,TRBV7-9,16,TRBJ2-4,CASSLEEGGAKNIQYF,TGTGCCAGCAGCTTAGAGGAAGGAGGGGCCAAAAACATTCAGTACTTC
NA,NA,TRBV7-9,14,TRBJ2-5,CASSQQETQETQYF,TGTGCCAGCAGCCAACAGGAGACCCAAGAGACCCAGTACTTC
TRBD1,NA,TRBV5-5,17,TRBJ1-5,CASSLFKQGATNQPQHF,TGTGCCAGCAGCTTGTTCAAACAGGGGGCGACCAATCAGCCCCAGCATTTT
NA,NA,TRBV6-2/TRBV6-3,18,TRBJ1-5,CASSYSQAGDPADQPQHF,TGTGCCAGCAGTTACTCCCAAGCTGGGGACCCCGCCGATCAGCCCCAGCATTTT
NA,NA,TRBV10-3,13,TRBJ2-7,CAISQGGNYEQYF,TGTGCCATCAGCCAAGGGGGGAACTACGAGCAGTACTTC
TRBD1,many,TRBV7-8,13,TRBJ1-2,CASSNRGDYGYTF,TGTGCCAGCAGCAACAGGGGCGACTATGGCTACACCTTC
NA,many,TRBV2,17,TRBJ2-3,CASSVPTGATSTDTQYF,TGTGCCAGCAGTGTCCCCACTGGGGCAACTAGCACAGATACGCAGTATTTT
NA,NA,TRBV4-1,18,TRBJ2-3,CASSQGWGDLLRTDTQYF,TGCGCCAGCAGCCAAGGCTGGGGGGACCTATTGAGGACAGATACGCAGTATTTT
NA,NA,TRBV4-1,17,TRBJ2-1,CASSQDISDGLANEQFF,TGCGCCAGCAGCCAAGATATATCGGACGGTCTAGCCAATGAGCAGTTCTTC
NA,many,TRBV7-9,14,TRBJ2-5,CASSFNTRMETQYF,TGTGCCAGCAGCTTCAACACTAGAATGGAGACCCAGTACTTC